This T cell receptor (beta chain) was documented in a study of vaccination effects on CD4 cells after COVID-19. Study-wide background: The post-vaccine samples were taken, at the median, 72 days after the second dose. Study-wide results and caveats: Early timepoints after infection were absent, and convalescent patients were few in the study.

Concerning this clone itself: The antigen remains unidentified.

Using immunoSEQ multiplex PCR, the repertoire was profiled, and TCRdb retains in-frame clones only, with some absent. The data show tens of thousands of clones, 80% to 85% seen once. Before sequencing, viral peptide pools were used by the ViraFEST assay to expand antigen-specific CD4+ T cells. On roughly day 10 of culture, CD4+ T cells were separated out. Each participant received a vaccine that was either BNT162b2 or mRNA-1273, given as two doses. Researchers swapped half the medium for IL-2 medium on both days 3 and 7. Germline V lookup: CDR1 SEHNR, CDR2 FQNEAQ (reference sequence). The V and J ends lost 1 base and 4 bases respectively, with 8 bases between them. The CDR3 is made up of 14 amino acids.

The sequence was obtained from a human donor who received a COVID-19 vaccine. The starting material was CD4+ T cells from PBMCs cultured with HCoV-229E spike peptides, obtained after COVID-19 vaccination. The chain joins TRBV7-9 to TRBJ2-1; perhaps TRBD2 as D (5 bases). In DNA, the CDR3 is TGTGCCAGCAGCTTAGGAGGGTTGTACAATGAGCAGTTCTTC. It encodes CASSLGGLYNEQFF.